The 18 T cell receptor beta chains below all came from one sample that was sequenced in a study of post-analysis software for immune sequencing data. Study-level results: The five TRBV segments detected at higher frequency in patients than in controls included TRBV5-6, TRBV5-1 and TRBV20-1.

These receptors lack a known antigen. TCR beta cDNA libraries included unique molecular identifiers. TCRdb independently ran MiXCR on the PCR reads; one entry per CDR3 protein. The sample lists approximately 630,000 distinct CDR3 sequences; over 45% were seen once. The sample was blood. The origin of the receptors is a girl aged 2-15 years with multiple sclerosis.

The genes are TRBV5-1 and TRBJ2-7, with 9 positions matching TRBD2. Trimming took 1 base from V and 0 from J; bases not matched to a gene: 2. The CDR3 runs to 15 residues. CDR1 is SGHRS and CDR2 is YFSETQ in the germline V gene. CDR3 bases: TGCGCCAGCAGCTTGTTAGCGGGAGACTCCTACGAGCAGTACTTC. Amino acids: CASSLLAGDSYEQYF.

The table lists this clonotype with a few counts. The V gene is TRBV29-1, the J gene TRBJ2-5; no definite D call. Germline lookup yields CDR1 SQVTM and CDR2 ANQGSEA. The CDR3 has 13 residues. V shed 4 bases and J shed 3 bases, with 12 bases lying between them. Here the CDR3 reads CSVAGPDEETQYF. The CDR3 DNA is TGCAGCGTTGCGGGCCCTGATGAAGAGACCCAGTACTTC. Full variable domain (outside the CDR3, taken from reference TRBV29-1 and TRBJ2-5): SAVISQKPSRDICQRGTSLTIQCQVDSQVTMMFWYRQQPGQSLTLIATANQGSEATYESGFVIDKFPISRPNLTFSTLTVSNMSPEDSSIYLCSVAGPDEETQYFGPGTRLLVL.

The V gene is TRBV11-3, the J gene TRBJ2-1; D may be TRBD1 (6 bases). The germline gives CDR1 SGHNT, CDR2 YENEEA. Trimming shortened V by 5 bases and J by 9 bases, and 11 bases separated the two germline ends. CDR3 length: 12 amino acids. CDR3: CASSANRAEQFF. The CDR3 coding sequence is TGTGCCAGCAGCGCAAACAGGGCTGAGCAGTTCTTC.

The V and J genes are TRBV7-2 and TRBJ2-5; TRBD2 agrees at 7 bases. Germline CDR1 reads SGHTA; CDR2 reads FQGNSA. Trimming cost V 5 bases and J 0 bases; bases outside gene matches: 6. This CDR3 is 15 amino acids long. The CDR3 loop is CASSPPLADQETQYF. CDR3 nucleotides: TGTGCCAGCAGCCCCCCCCTAGCGGACCAAGAGACCCAGTACTTC.

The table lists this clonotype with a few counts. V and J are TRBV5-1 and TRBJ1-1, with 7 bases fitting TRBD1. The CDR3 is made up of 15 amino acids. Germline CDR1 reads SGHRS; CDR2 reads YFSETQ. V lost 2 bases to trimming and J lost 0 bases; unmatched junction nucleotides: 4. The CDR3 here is CASSLQGQLNTEAFF. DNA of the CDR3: TGCGCCAGCAGCTTACAGGGACAGCTGAACACTGAAGCTTTCTTT.

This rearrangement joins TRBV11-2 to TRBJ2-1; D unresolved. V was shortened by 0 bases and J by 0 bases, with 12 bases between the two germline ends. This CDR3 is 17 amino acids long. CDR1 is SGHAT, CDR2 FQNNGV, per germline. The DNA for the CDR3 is TGTGCCAGCAGCTTAGAAACCGCCGCAAGCTCCTACAATGAGCAGTTCTTC. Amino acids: CASSLETAASSYNEQFF.

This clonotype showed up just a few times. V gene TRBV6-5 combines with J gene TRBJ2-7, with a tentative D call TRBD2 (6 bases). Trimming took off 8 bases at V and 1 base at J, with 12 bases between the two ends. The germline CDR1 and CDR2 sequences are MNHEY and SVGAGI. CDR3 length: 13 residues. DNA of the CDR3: TGTGCCAGCTCGGGGGAGGATTCCTACGAGCAGTACTTC. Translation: CASSGEDSYEQYF.

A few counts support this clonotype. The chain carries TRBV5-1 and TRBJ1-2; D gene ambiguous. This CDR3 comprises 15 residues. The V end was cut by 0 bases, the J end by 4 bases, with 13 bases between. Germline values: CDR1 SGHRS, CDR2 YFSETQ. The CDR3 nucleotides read TGCGCCAGCAGCTTGGAAACAGTAGGCTCCTATGGCTACACCTTC. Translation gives CASSLETVGSYGYTF. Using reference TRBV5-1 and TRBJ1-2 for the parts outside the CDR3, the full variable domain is KAGVTQTPRYLIKTRGQQVTLSCSPISGHRSVSWYQQTPGQGLQFLFEYFSETQRNKGNFPGRFSGRQFSNSRSEMNVSTLELGDSALYLCASSLETVGSYGYTFGSGTRLTVV.

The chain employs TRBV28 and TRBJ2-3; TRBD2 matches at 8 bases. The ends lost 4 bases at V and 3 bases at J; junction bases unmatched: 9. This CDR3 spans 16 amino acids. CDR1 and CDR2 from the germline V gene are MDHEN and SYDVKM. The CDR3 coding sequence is TGTGCCAGCAGTTCCATATCGGGAGGGCGGACAGATACGCAGTATTTT. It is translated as CASSSISGGRTDTQYF.

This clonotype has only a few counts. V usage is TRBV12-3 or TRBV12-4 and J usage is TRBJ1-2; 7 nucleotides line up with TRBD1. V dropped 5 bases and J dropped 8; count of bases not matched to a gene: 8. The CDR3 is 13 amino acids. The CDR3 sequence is CASSATGLRGYTF. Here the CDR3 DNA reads TGTGCCAGCAGTGCGACAGGGTTGAGAGGCTACACCTTC.

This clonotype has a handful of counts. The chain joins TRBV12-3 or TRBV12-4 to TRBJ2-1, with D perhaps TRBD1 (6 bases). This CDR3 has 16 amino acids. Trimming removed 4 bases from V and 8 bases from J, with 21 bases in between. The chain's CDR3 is CASSSFESQGNYEQFF. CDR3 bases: TGTGCCAGCAGTTCCTTTGAGTCCCAGGGGAACTATGAGCAGTTCTTC.

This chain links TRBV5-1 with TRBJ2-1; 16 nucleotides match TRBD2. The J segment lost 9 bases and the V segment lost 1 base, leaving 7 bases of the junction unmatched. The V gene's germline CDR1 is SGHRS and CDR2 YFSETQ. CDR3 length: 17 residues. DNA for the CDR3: TGCGCCAGCAGCTTGCATCTGGGACTAGCGGGAGGGCTTGAGCAGTTCTTC. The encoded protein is CASSLHLGLAGGLEQFF. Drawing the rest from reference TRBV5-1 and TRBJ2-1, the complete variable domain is KAGVTQTPRYLIKTRGQQVTLSCSPISGHRSVSWYQQTPGQGLQFLFEYFSETQRNKGNFPGRFSGRQFSNSRSEMNVSTLELGDSALYLCASSLHLGLAGGLEQFFGPGTRLTVL.

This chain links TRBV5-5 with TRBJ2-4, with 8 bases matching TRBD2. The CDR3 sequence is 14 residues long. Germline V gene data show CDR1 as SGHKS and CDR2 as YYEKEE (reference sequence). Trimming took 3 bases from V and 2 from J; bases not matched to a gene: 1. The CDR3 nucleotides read TGTGCCAGCAGCTCGGGGGGGACCAAAAACATTCAGTACTTC. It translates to CASSSGGTKNIQYF.

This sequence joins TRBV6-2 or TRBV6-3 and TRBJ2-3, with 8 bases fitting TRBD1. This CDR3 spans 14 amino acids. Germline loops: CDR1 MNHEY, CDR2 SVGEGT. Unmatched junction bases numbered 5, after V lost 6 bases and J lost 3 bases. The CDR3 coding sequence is TGTGCCAGCAGCCACGGGACAGGAACAGATACGCAGTATTTT. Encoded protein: CASSHGTGTDTQYF.

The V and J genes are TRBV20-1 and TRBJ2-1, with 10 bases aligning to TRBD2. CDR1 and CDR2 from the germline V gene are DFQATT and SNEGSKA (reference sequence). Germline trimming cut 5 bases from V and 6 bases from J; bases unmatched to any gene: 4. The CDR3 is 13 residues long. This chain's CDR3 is CSARTSGVNEQFF. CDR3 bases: TGCAGTGCTCGGACTAGCGGAGTCAATGAGCAGTTCTTC.

The CDR3 loop reads CATADSLNQPQHF. CDR3 nucleotide sequence: TGTGCCACCGCCGACAGCCTCAATCAGCCCCAGCATTTT. V is TRBV27 and J is TRBJ1-5, with D possibly matching TRBD1 (5 bases). V lost 10 bases and J 3 bases, leaving 13 bases between the germline ends. Germline CDR1 MNHEY, CDR2 SMNVEV (reference sequence). The CDR3 totals 13 residues.

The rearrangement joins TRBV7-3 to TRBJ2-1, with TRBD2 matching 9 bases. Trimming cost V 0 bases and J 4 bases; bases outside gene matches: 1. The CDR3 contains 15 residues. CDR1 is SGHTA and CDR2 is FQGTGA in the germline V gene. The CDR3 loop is CASSLTTSGYNEQFF. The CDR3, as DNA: TGTGCCAGCAGCTTAACAACTAGCGGGTACAATGAGCAGTTCTTC.

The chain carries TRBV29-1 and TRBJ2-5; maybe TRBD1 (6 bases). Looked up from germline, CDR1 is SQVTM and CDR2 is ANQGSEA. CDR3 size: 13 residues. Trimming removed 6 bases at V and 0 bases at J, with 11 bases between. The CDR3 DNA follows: TGCAGCGTGGCAGGGGCGGACCAAGAGACCCAGTACTTC. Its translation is CSVAGADQETQYF.